The T cell receptor beta chain under discussion was sequenced for a study of blood T cell repertoires in COVID-19. Study-wide background: Whether acute or convalescent, the COVID-19 samples came from the United States, Italy and Spain. The analysed material was cDNA or gDNA that came from T cells, B-cell-depleted T cells, or PBMCs.

The authors' processing: Estimation of nucleated cell counts relied on the amplification of reference gene primers. Generated by immunoSEQ multiplex PCR, the TCRdb table keeps only in-frame clones and is missing some. The V and J calls and the clone size are those of that table, but D and trimming were determined from the DNA. Among a few hundred thousand clones listed, roughly 82% were seen once. This clone was observed a few times. This sequence originates from a woman in her forties or fifties with acute or convalescent COVID-19. The sample was peripheral blood.

CDR3 in amino acids: CASSPGTGAVHEQYF. CDR3 nucleotide sequence: TGCGCCAGCAGCCCAGGGACAGGGGCTGTCCACGAGCAGTACTTC. V gene TRBV5-1 combines with J gene TRBJ2-7, with 10 positions matching TRBD1. Per germline, CDR1 SGHRS and CDR2 YFSETQ. V was clipped by 4 bases and J by 5 bases; unmatched bases: 9. The CDR3 length is 15 residues.